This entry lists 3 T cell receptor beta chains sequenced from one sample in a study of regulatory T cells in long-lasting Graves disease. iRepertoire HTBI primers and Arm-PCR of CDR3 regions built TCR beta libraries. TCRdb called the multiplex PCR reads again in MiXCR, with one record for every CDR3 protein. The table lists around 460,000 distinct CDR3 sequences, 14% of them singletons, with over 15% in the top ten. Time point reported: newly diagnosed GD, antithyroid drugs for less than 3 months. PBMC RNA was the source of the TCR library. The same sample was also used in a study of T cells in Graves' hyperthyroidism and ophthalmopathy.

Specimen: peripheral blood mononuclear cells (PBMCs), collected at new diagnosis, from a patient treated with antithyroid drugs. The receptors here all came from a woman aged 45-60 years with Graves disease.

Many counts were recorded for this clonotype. The CDR3 sequence is CASSYRGTETQYF. The CDR3 nucleotides are TGTGCCAGCAGTTACAGAGGGACCGAGACCCAGTACTTC. The rearrangement links TRBV6-5 to TRBJ2-5; D might be TRBD1 or TRBD2, each matching 5 bases. Germline-derived CDR1 and CDR2 are MNHEY and SVGAGI. This CDR3 comprises 13 residues. V was shortened by 2 bases and J by 5 bases, with 9 bases between the two germline ends.

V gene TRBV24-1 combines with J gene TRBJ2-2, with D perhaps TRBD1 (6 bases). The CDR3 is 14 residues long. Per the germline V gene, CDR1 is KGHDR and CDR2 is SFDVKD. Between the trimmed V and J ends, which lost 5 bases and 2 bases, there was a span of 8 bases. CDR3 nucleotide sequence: TGTGCCACCAGTGGACAGGCTAACACCGGGGAGCTGTTTTTT. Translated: CATSGQANTGELFF.

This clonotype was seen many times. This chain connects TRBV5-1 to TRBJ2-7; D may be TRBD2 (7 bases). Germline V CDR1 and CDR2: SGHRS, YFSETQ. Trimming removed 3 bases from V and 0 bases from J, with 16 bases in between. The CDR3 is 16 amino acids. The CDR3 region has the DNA TGCGCCAGCAGCTCGGCCGGGGGGCGAGACTCCTACGAGCAGTACTTC. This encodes CASSSAGGRDSYEQYF. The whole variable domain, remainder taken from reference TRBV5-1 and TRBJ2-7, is KAGVTQTPRYLIKTRGQQVTLSCSPISGHRSVSWYQQTPGQGLQFLFEYFSETQRNKGNFPGRFSGRQFSNSRSEMNVSTLELGDSALYLCASSSAGGRDSYEQYFGPGTRLTVT.